This paragraph covers one T cell receptor (beta chain) sequence. These data are taken from a study of control samples from healthy donors and cancer patients. This table comes from immunoSEQ multiplex PCR, and its TCRdb copy is limited to in-frame clones, with some not included. The data contain more than 100,000 clones, 80% to 95% of them singletons. V lost 0 bases and J lost 2, with 14 bases in between. The CDR3 spans 17 residues. Germline V CDR1 and CDR2: MGHRA, YSYEKL. The chain recombines TRBV4-1 with TRBJ1-3; TRBD1 is a possible D gene (6 bases). The sequenced material came from blood. This receptor was obtained from a man between 18 and 35 years old in good health. The CDR3 DNA sequence: TGCGCCAGCAGCCAAGATCCGATGGGGGCGGCTGGAAACACCATATATTTT. Encoded protein: CASSQDPMGAAGNTIYF.